What follows are 28 T cell receptor beta chains derived from one specimen sequenced in a study of T cells in Graves' hyperthyroidism and ophthalmopathy. From RNA transcripts, TCR beta CDR3 regions were amplified. The HTBI primer set was used in a first-round RT-PCR of the TCR CDR3. TCRdb re-called the multiplex PCR reads with MiXCR, one entry per CDR3 protein. The sample includes about 350,000 distinct CDR3 sequences, roughly 14% of them seen just once. The sample consisted of blood. All receptors come from a woman in her 30s with Graves' hyperthyroidism.

The rearrangement joins TRBV5-5 to TRBJ2-7; D gene ambiguous. The CDR3 has 12 amino acids. Germline CDR1 and CDR2: SGHKS and YYEKEE (reference sequence). The V and J ends lost 4 bases and 4 bases respectively, with 9 bases between them. The CDR3 spells CASSDTSYEQYF. Here the CDR3 DNA reads TGTGCCAGCAGCGACACTTCGTACGAGCAGTACTTC.

This chain joins TRBV4-1 and TRBJ1-4, with D maybe TRBD1 (6 bases). The CDR3 spans 15 residues. V gave up 3 bases and J gave up 5 bases, with 13 bases separating them. Germline V gene sequence: CDR1 MGHRA, CDR2 YSYEKL. CDR3 nucleotide sequence: TGCGCCAGCAGCCAGGGGACATTGGGAAATGAAAAACTGTTTTTT. Translated, it gives CASSQGTLGNEKLFF.

This clonotype has at least ten counts. The chain links TRBV11-2 to TRBJ2-7; D unclear. The CDR3 has 16 residues. V was pared by 3 bases and J by 0 bases, with 15 bases between. Germline CDR1 and CDR2: SGHAT and FQNNGV. The CDR3 loop is CASSLRPRFSSYEQYF. The CDR3 nucleotides are TGTGCCAGCAGCTTGCGGCCTAGATTCAGCTCCTACGAGCAGTACTTC.

This clonotype appeared many times. The rearrangement joins TRBV20-1 to TRBJ1-2; D possibly corresponds to TRBD1 (5 bases). Germline lookup yields CDR1 DFQATT and CDR2 SNEGSKA (reference sequence). V lost 3 bases and J 0 bases, leaving 14 bases between the germline ends. The CDR3 has 15 residues. DNA for the CDR3: TGCAGTGCTAGGCACCGGGACCCCTCTAACTATGGCTACACCTTC. It yields the protein CSARHRDPSNYGYTF.

This clonotype appeared many times. V is TRBV15 and J is TRBJ2-5; D tentatively reads TRBD1 or TRBD2 (5 bases each). The germline V gene has CDR1 LNHNV and CDR2 YYDKDF (reference sequence). Trimming stripped 3 bases from V and 10 bases from J, with 24 bases between. The CDR3 has 16 residues. The CDR3 loop reads CATSSGLRDHMGDQYF. The CDR3, as DNA: TGTGCCACCAGCAGTGGCCTCCGGGACCACATGGGGGACCAGTACTTC.

Notes on this clonotype: An end of the junction differs from the germline gene, which may be a read error. The rearrangement links TRBV20-1 to TRBJ2-2; D is perhaps TRBD2 (6 bases). This CDR3 is built from 16 residues. The V gene's germline CDR1 is DFQATT and CDR2 SNEGSKA (reference sequence). CDR3 DNA sequence: TGCAGTGCTAGAGGGAGGGGTGGCGGGAATAACGGGGAGCTGTGTTTT. It codes for CSARGRGGGNNGELCF.

This clonotype has at least ten counts. This chain links TRBV28 with TRBJ2-5, with D possibly TRBD1 on 5 matching bases. This CDR3 spans 16 amino acids. The V end lost 1 base, the J end lost 2 bases, and 14 bases lay between the germline ends. Germline lookup yields CDR1 MDHEN and CDR2 SYDVKM. The CDR3 coding sequence is TGTGCCAGCAGTTTATCGGGTCGGACACCTCAAGAGACCCAGTACTTC. Its protein product is CASSLSGRTPQETQYF. Full variable domain (rest looked up from reference TRBV28 and TRBJ2-5): DVKVTQSSRYLVKRTGEKVFLECVQDMDHENMFWYRQDPGLGLRLIYFSYDVKMKEKGDIPEGYSVSREKKERFSLILESASTNQTSMYLCASSLSGRTPQETQYFGPGTRLLVL.

In nucleotides, the CDR3 is TGTGCCAGCAGCCATGGGGACAGGGGCCTCGGTCGCTCTCGGTCCTATGGCTACACCTTC. Encoded protein: CASSHGDRGLGRSRSYGYTF. The chain uses TRBV9 and TRBJ1-2; TRBD1 matches at 10 bases. Germline V CDR1 and CDR2: SGDLS, YYNGEE. Losses at the gene ends were 4 bases for V and 4 bases for J; bases not matched to a gene: 22. There are 20 residues in the CDR3.

In its sample, this clonotype was seen many times. The chain couples TRBV30 to TRBJ1-2, with 7 bases matching TRBD1. Trimming at V came to 4 bases and at J to 5 bases, leaving 10 bases not matched to a gene. Looked up from germline, CDR1 is GTSNPN and CDR2 is SVGIG (reference sequence). This CDR3 is 14 amino acids long. The CDR3, as DNA: TGTGCCTGGATGGGAGGGGGCCGCGCTTATGGCTACACCTTC. Translated: CAWMGGGRAYGYTF.

This clonotype was seen a handful of times. V usage is TRBV10-1 and J usage is TRBJ2-7; 7 bases are shared with TRBD1. This CDR3 has 15 amino acids. Trimming at V came to 6 bases and at J to 0 bases, leaving 8 bases not matched to a gene. Germline-derived CDR1 and CDR2 are WNHNN and SYGVQD (reference sequence). CDR3 sequence reads: CASSDGQVSSYEQYF. In nucleotides, the CDR3 is TGCGCCAGCAGCGATGGACAGGTTAGCTCCTACGAGCAGTACTTC.

V and J are TRBV20-1 and TRBJ2-1, with 7 bases matching TRBD2. J gave up 7 bases and V 3 bases, and 12 bases lay outside the gene matches. Germline V gives CDR1 DFQATT, CDR2 SNEGSKA (reference sequence). This CDR3 is 15 amino acids long. CDR3 nucleotide sequence: TGCAGTGCTAGGGGGGGGGGACCCATCCCAAATGAGCAGTTCTTC. Translating gives CSARGGGPIPNEQFF.

This chain joins TRBV10-3 and TRBJ2-5, with TRBD1 matching over 9 bases. There are 13 residues in the CDR3. V lost 6 bases to trimming and J lost 5 bases; unmatched junction nucleotides: 4. CDR1 is ENHRY and CDR2 is SYGVKD in the germline V gene. Written as DNA, the CDR3 is TGTGCCATCAGCGTGGGACAGGGCGAGACCCAGTACTTC. Residues: CAISVGQGETQYF.

The V and J genes are TRBV3-1 and TRBJ1-5; 9 bases line up with TRBD1. The V gene end was trimmed by 3 bases and the J gene end by 9 bases; junction bases not matched to a gene: 12. This CDR3 has 16 residues. CDR1 is LGHDT, CDR2 YNNKEL, per germline (reference sequence). The CDR3 region has the DNA TGTGCCAGCAGCCAGGGAATACCGGGACAGGGACCGCCCCAGCATTTT. As protein: CASSQGIPGQGPPQHF.

This clonotype showed up many times. This sequence joins TRBV5-8 and TRBJ1-6; 8 bases align to TRBD1. The V gene's germline CDR1 is SGHTS and CDR2 YDEGEE. The CDR3 covers 14 residues. V lost 3 bases and J lost 9; bases outside the gene matches: 5. The CDR3 loop reads CASSSRQGSSPLHF. CDR3 nucleotide sequence: TGTGCCAGCAGCTCCCGACAGGGGAGTTCACCCCTCCACTTT.

This clonotype was recorded only once. The chain links TRBV20-1 to TRBJ2-1; either TRBD1 or TRBD2 may fit D (5 bases each). This CDR3 is built from 14 residues. Trimming pared 3 bases from V and 3 bases from J, leaving 12 bases between. CDR1 and CDR2 (germline): DFQATT, SNEGSKA (reference sequence). The CDR3: CSARGVDGYNEQFF. The DNA of the CDR3 is TGCAGTGCTAGGGGGGTGGACGGCTACAATGAGCAGTTCTTC.

This clonotype was counted many times. CDR3 DNA: TGTGCCAGCAGCTTAGATGGGGTGGGAGCAGATACGCAGTATTTT. The encoded protein is CASSLDGVGADTQYF. This chain links TRBV7-2 with TRBJ2-3, with D possibly being TRBD2 (5 bases). From germline, CDR1 is SGHTA and CDR2 FQGNSA. V was shortened by 1 base and J by 4 bases, with 12 bases between the two germline ends. The CDR3 has 15 amino acids.

The chain is built from TRBV4-3 and TRBJ1-4, with D possibly being TRBD1 (5 bases). The CDR3 is made up of 16 amino acids. Germline-derived CDR1 and CDR2 are LGHNA and YSLEER. V was clipped by 0 bases and J by 5 bases, with 13 bases between them. In DNA form, the CDR3 reads TGCGCCAGCAGCCAAGAACGAAGGGGATTCAATGAAAAACTGTTTTTT. It specifies CASSQERRGFNEKLFF.

This clonotype has a count of ten or more. The gene calls are TRBV20-1 and TRBJ2-3; TRBD2 might be the D (6 bases). The CDR3 sequence is 14 residues long. V was pared by 5 bases and J by 4 bases, with 16 bases between. The germline V gene has CDR1 DFQATT and CDR2 SNEGSKA (reference sequence). The CDR3 is CSALRLVFSDTQYF. The CDR3 coding sequence is TGCAGTGCTCTGAGACTAGTTTTCTCAGATACGCAGTATTTT.

The chain links TRBV6-1 to TRBJ2-7, with D uncertain. Germline assignment: CDR1 MNHNS and CDR2 SASEGT. V lost 8 bases and J 2 bases, leaving 16 bases between the germline ends. CDR3 length equals 14 residues. The CDR3 coding sequence is TGTGCCAGCGCCTCCGGCCGAAGAACCTACGAGCAGTACTTC. Translating gives CASASGRRTYEQYF.

The rearrangement joins TRBV20-1 to TRBJ2-1, with TRBD2 matching over 8 bases. CDR1 and CDR2 from the germline V gene are DFQATT and SNEGSKA (reference sequence). With 2 bases clipped from V and 7 bases from J, the junction kept 13 bases outside the gene matches. The CDR3 sequence is 16 residues long. The CDR3 is CSARRGLAGGSNEQFF. The CDR3 DNA sequence: TGCAGTGCTAGAAGGGGTCTGGCGGGAGGATCGAATGAGCAGTTCTTC.

The chain carries TRBV4-3 and TRBJ2-1, with 10 bases matching TRBD1. This CDR3 is 18 amino acids long. Germline loops: CDR1 LGHNA, CDR2 YSLEER. With V trimmed by 3 bases and J by 0 bases, 8 bases remained unmatched. This CDR3 is CASSQGQGTQSSYNEQFF. CDR3 sequence (DNA): TGCGCCAGCAGCCAGGGACAGGGGACGCAGAGCTCCTACAATGAGCAGTTCTTC.

This clonotype came up a few times. The chain uses TRBV12-3 or TRBV12-4 and TRBJ2-5; D is ambiguous. This CDR3 is built from 14 residues. V was shortened by 1 base and J by 1 base, with 7 bases between the two germline ends. The CDR3 bases are TGTGCCAGCAGTTTAGACGGTCCCCAAGAGACCCAGTACTTC. Its protein product is CASSLDGPQETQYF.

This clonotype was counted at least ten times. V is TRBV2 and J is TRBJ2-5; possible D gene TRBD1, 6 bases. Germline lookup yields CDR1 SNHLY and CDR2 FYNNEI. The CDR3 consists of 15 residues. V shed 4 bases and J shed 5 bases, with 17 bases lying between them. The CDR3 sequence: CASSGGEQGTETQYF. The DNA of the CDR3 is TGTGCCAGCAGTGGTGGAGAACAGGGCACTGAGACCCAGTACTTC. Supplemented by reference TRBV2 and TRBJ2-5, the full variable domain reads EPEVTQTPSHQVTQMGQEVILRCVPISNHLYFYWYRQILGQKVEFLVSFYNNEISEKSEIFDDQFSVERPDGSNFTLKIRSTKLEDSAMYFCASSGGEQGTETQYFGPGTRLLVL.

This clonotype was found many times. V gene TRBV7-9 combines with J gene TRBJ2-1; 8 nucleotides agree with TRBD1. The CDR3 consists of 15 residues. The ends lost 5 bases at V and 7 bases at J; junction bases unmatched: 10. Per the germline V gene, CDR1 is SEHNR and CDR2 is FQNEAQ (reference sequence). The CDR3 region has the DNA TGTGCCAGCAGCCCGCAGGGGGCGCAACGAAATGAGCAGTTCTTC. As protein: CASSPQGAQRNEQFF.

The sample holds many counts of this clonotype. V is TRBV12-3 or TRBV12-4 and J is TRBJ1-4; D uncertain. Trimming left V 5 bases short and J 0 bases short, with 10 bases between. The CDR3 loop spans 15 amino acids. This chain's CDR3 is CASSVDVATNEKLFF. DNA of the CDR3: TGTGCCAGCAGTGTCGACGTTGCAACTAATGAAAAACTGTTTTTT.

In this sample, this clonotype turned up many times. CDR3 amino acids: CSAPPRTGGLETQYF. The CDR3 DNA follows: TGCAGCGCGCCGCCGAGAACGGGAGGACTAGAGACCCAGTACTTC. The chain couples TRBV20-1 to TRBJ2-5; 7 nucleotides match TRBD2. The germline CDR1 and CDR2 sequences are DFQATT and SNEGSKA (reference sequence). The CDR3 spans 15 residues.

The CDR3 sequence: CASSLGGSSSGRQFF. CDR3 in DNA: TGTGCCAGCAGCTTAGGGGGGAGTTCTAGCGGTCGGCAGTTCTTC. The rearrangement links TRBV7-2 to TRBJ2-1; 7 positions match TRBD2. The CDR3 is 15 residues long. V shed 1 base and J 12 bases; nucleotides not matched to a gene: 12. Germline V CDR1 and CDR2: SGHTA, FQGNSA.

This clonotype was picked up many times. The chain joins TRBV28 to TRBJ2-3; tentative D call: TRBD1 (5 bases). Trimming took off 3 bases at V and 6 bases at J, with 13 bases between the two ends. Per germline, CDR1 MDHEN and CDR2 SYDVKM. The CDR3 covers 14 residues. The CDR3 DNA follows: TGTGCCAGCAGTTTTGCGGCAGGGCCGGATACGCAGTATTTT. This sequence encodes CASSFAAGPDTQYF.